This is a list of T cell receptor beta chains from one sample in a study of blood T cell repertoires in COVID-19. Profiling relied on immunoSEQ multiplex PCR, and the TCRdb table lists in-frame clones only, not all of them. This repertoire shows 90,000 to 130,000 clones, about 85% found once; its top ten account for 4.8%. What was sequenced was peripheral blood. Source of these receptors: a human donor in a cohort sampled during active COVID-19. Both conserved end residues are part of each CDR3. A D gene is named only where the DNA matches it firmly. A row's size may be missing; if present it is once, few, many or a size class.

D: .; V: TRBV5-1; J: TRBJ2-1; size: .; length: 14; DNA: TGCGCCAGCAGCTTGGCCAGAAATGCAGACAACCAGTTCTTC; CDR3: CASSLARNADNQFF
D: .; V: TRBV5-4; J: TRBJ2-5; size: .; length: 14; DNA: TGTGCCAGCAGCTTGTTCCGGGATAGAGAGACCCAGTACTTC; CDR3: CASSLFRDRETQYF
D: TRBD1; V: TRBV5-1; J: TRBJ1-1; size: .; length: 14; DNA: TGCGCCAGCAGCTCGGGACAGGGGACGCCTGAAGCTTTCTTT; CDR3: CASSSGQGTPEAFF
D: .; V: TRBV15; J: TRBJ2-5; size: few; length: 15; DNA: TGTGCCACCAGCAGAGGCGGGAAATCCCAAGAGACCCAGTACTTC; CDR3: CATSRGGKSQETQYF
D: TRBD2; V: TRBV28; J: TRBJ2-3; size: once; length: 15; DNA: TGTGCCAGTCGACTAGCGGGAAAGATGGCAGATACGCAGTATTTT; CDR3: CASRLAGKMADTQYF
D: TRBD1; V: TRBV28; J: TRBJ2-6; size: .; length: 18; DNA: TGTGCCAGCAGTCTGAACAGGGGGCGAGCCTCTGGGGCCAACGTCCTGACTTTC; CDR3: CASSLNRGRASGANVLTF
D: TRBD2; V: TRBV6-7; J: TRBJ2-2; size: .; length: 15; DNA: TGTGCCAGCAGTCAGACTAGCGGGAGACCCGGGGAGCTGTTTTTT; CDR3: CASSQTSGRPGELFF
D: .; V: TRBV6-2/TRBV6-3; J: TRBJ1-1; size: .; length: 13; DNA: TGTGCCAGCAGTTACCGCAGGGACACTGAAGCTTTCTTT; CDR3: CASSYRRDTEAFF
D: .; V: TRBV6-5; J: TRBJ1-2; size: .; length: 14; DNA: TGTGCCAGCAGCCTTACATACCTTCTCTATGGCTACACCTTC; CDR3: CASSLTYLLYGYTF
D: .; V: TRBV18; J: TRBJ1-2; size: .; length: 17; DNA: TGTGCCAGCTCACCAACTACAGGGTCTAGTATGGACTATGGCTACACCTTC; CDR3: CASSPTTGSSMDYGYTF
D: .; V: TRBV11-1; J: TRBJ1-1; size: .; length: 16; DNA: TGTGCCAGCAGCTCGAGCGGAGGAAATATGAACACTGAAGCTTTCTTT; CDR3: CASSSSGGNMNTEAFF
D: .; V: TRBV11-2; J: TRBJ1-2; size: .; length: 14; DNA: TGTGCCAGCAGAATTGCGGGCTCCGTGTATGGCTACACCTTC; CDR3: CASRIAGSVYGYTF
D: TRBD1; V: TRBV18; J: TRBJ2-3; size: .; length: 16; DNA: TGTGCCAGCTCGGCAAGACAGGGGAAAGGCACAGATACGCAGTATTTT; CDR3: CASSARQGKGTDTQYF
D: .; V: TRBV29-1; J: TRBJ2-2; size: .; length: 14; DNA: TGCAGCGTTACTGACCTCGGGGGCACCGGGGAGCTGTTTTTT; CDR3: CSVTDLGGTGELFF
D: .; V: TRBV5-6; J: TRBJ1-6; size: once; length: 14; DNA: TGTGCCAGCAGCTTCAGGGGTAAGAATTCACCCCTCCACTTT; CDR3: CASSFRGKNSPLHF
D: .; V: TRBV10-3; J: TRBJ2-3; size: .; length: 14; DNA: TGTGCCATCCGCGGACTGGGGAGCACAGATACGCAGTATTTT; CDR3: CAIRGLGSTDTQYF
D: .; V: TRBV6-5; J: TRBJ1-3; size: .; length: 14; DNA: TGTGCCAGCACTACAGGCTCGAGTGGAAACACCATATATTTT; CDR3: CASTTGSSGNTIYF
D: TRBD2; V: TRBV15; J: TRBJ2-1; size: .; length: 18; DNA: TGTGCCACCAGCAGAGTGGGCGGGAGGGCCTTCCTTGAAAATGAGCAGTTCTTC; CDR3: CATSRVGGRAFLENEQFF
D: .; V: TRBV29-1; J: TRBJ2-7; size: .; length: 13; DNA: TGCAGCGGATCGGTCGGGATTCAGTACGAGCAGTACTTC; CDR3: CSGSVGIQYEQYF
D: TRBD1; V: TRBV7-8; J: TRBJ1-2; size: .; length: 13; DNA: TGTGCCAGCAGCCCGCAGACAGGGGCTGGCTACACCTTC; CDR3: CASSPQTGAGYTF
D: TRBD1; V: TRBV23-1; J: TRBJ2-5; size: .; length: 15; DNA: TGCGCCAGCGTACGACGGGACAGGGCTGCTGAGACCCAGTACTTC; CDR3: CASVRRDRAAETQYF
D: .; V: TRBV11-2; J: TRBJ1-1; size: .; length: 13; DNA: TGTGCCAGCAGCGCCCCGGAGGTAACTGAAGCTTTCTTT; CDR3: CASSAPEVTEAFF
D: .; V: TRBV5-1; J: TRBJ2-1; size: few; length: 15; DNA: TGCGCCAGCAGCTTGGGGGCAGGGGCCTACAATGAGCAGTTCTTC; CDR3: CASSLGAGAYNEQFF
D: TRBD1; V: TRBV4-3; J: TRBJ2-5; size: .; length: 15; DNA: TGCGCCAGCAGCCAAGATTCGGGACAGGAGGCGACCCAGTACTTC; CDR3: CASSQDSGQEATQYF
D: .; V: TRBV5-4; J: TRBJ1-6; size: .; length: 15; DNA: TGTGCCAGCAGCTTTGCTGGGCAGGTTAATTCACCCCTCCACTTT; CDR3: CASSFAGQVNSPLHF
D: .; V: TRBV5-6; J: TRBJ2-2; size: .; length: 15; DNA: TGTGCCAGCAGCCCCTTGCAGGACACCTCCGGGGAGCTGTTTTTT; CDR3: CASSPLQDTSGELFF
D: TRBD1; V: TRBV5-1; J: TRBJ1-2; size: few; length: 14; DNA: TGCGCCAGCAGCGCGGGACAGCTATCCTATGGCTACACCTTC; CDR3: CASSAGQLSYGYTF
D: TRBD1; V: TRBV4-1; J: TRBJ1-4; size: .; length: 15; DNA: TGCGCCAGCAGCCAAGGGGACAGGGGGCGAGAAAAACTGTTTTTT; CDR3: CASSQGDRGREKLFF
D: .; V: TRBV7-2; J: TRBJ2-1; size: .; length: 15; DNA: TGTGCCAGCAGCCTGGGACTTTGGTCCTACAATGAGCAGTTCTTC; CDR3: CASSLGLWSYNEQFF
D: .; V: TRBV4-1; J: TRBJ1-4; size: once; length: 14; DNA: TGCGCCAGCAGCCTACGATGGATGGAGGAAAAACTGTTTTTT; CDR3: CASSLRWMEEKLFF
D: TRBD1; V: TRBV7-2; J: TRBJ1-6; size: .; length: 15; DNA: TGTGCCAGCAGCGCATGGGGACAGCGGGATTCACCCCTCCACTTT; CDR3: CASSAWGQRDSPLHF
D: .; V: TRBV15; J: TRBJ2-1; size: .; length: 14; DNA: TGTGCCACCAGCAGAGATCTAGTTTTCAATGAGCAGTTCTTC; CDR3: CATSRDLVFNEQFF
D: TRBD1; V: TRBV3-1/TRBV3-2; J: TRBJ1-1; size: .; length: 14; DNA: TGTGCCAGCAGCCCGACAGGGCGGAACACTGAAGCTTTCTTT; CDR3: CASSPTGRNTEAFF
D: .; V: TRBV7-2; J: TRBJ2-3; size: .; length: 15; DNA: TGTGCCAGCAGCTCGAGACTAGCAGGGGCAGATACGCAGTATTTT; CDR3: CASSSRLAGADTQYF
D: .; V: TRBV29-1; J: TRBJ2-3; size: .; length: 12; DNA: TGCAGCGTTGGGGGGGGCCGGGATACGCAGTATTTT; CDR3: CSVGGGRDTQYF
D: TRBD1; V: TRBV5-1; J: TRBJ2-6; size: .; length: 15; DNA: TGCGCCAGCAGCGAACAGGGGACTGGGGCCAACGTCCTGACTTTC; CDR3: CASSEQGTGANVLTF
D: TRBD1; V: TRBV7-2; J: TRBJ1-5; size: .; length: 14; DNA: TGTGCCAGCAGCTTATGGGGACAGAATCAGCCCCAGCATTTT; CDR3: CASSLWGQNQPQHF
D: .; V: TRBV3-1/TRBV3-2; J: TRBJ2-7; size: .; length: 15; DNA: TGTGCCAGCAGCCAAGGAGGAGGGGGCCCATACGAGCAGTACTTC; CDR3: CASSQGGGGPYEQYF
D: .; V: TRBV7-2; J: TRBJ2-1; size: .; length: 13; DNA: TGTGCCAGCATCCCTAGCTCCTACAATGAGCAGTTCTTC; CDR3: CASIPSSYNEQFF
D: .; V: TRBV10-2; J: TRBJ2-7; size: .; length: 14; DNA: TGCGCCAGCTCAGTACTACAGGGCTCCTACGAGCAGTACTTC; CDR3: CASSVLQGSYEQYF
D: .; V: TRBV7-2; J: TRBJ1-1; size: .; length: 13; DNA: TGTGCCACCCTGAACAGGGTGAACACTGAAGCTTTCTTT; CDR3: CATLNRVNTEAFF
D: TRBD2; V: TRBV30; J: TRBJ2-3; size: .; length: 17; DNA: TGTGCCTGGAGTATTCTAGCGGGAGGGGATAGCACAGATACGCAGTATTTT; CDR3: CAWSILAGGDSTDTQYF
D: .; V: TRBV19; J: TRBJ1-1; size: .; length: 12; DNA: TGTGCCAGTAGTAGAAGCCCCCCTGAAGCTTTCTTT; CDR3: CASSRSPPEAFF
D: .; V: TRBV2; J: TRBJ1-6; size: few; length: 13; DNA: TGTGCCAGCACTGTGGGGCTAGGGTCACCCCTCCACTTT; CDR3: CASTVGLGSPLHF
D: .; V: TRBV27; J: TRBJ1-2; size: .; length: 17; DNA: TGTGCCAGCAGCTCGCTACAGTGGGGAGAGCTCGCATATGGCTACACCTTC; CDR3: CASSSLQWGELAYGYTF
D: TRBD1; V: TRBV11-3; J: TRBJ2-2; size: once; length: 15; DNA: TGTGCCAGCAGTTCCCGGACAGGGGGCACCGGGGAGCTGTTTTTT; CDR3: CASSSRTGGTGELFF
D: .; V: TRBV6-5; J: TRBJ1-2; size: .; length: 15; DNA: TGTGCCAGCAGTTACCGGGGGGCTCTAAACTATGGCTACACCTTC; CDR3: CASSYRGALNYGYTF
D: TRBD1; V: TRBV7-2; J: TRBJ1-2; size: few; length: 13; DNA: TGTGCCAGCAGCCCGAGACAGGGCTATGGCTACACCTTC; CDR3: CASSPRQGYGYTF
D: .; V: TRBV29-1; J: TRBJ2-5; size: .; length: 13; DNA: TGCAGCGCTGGTCGCAGGGCGGAAGAGACCCAGTACTTC; CDR3: CSAGRRAEETQYF
D: TRBD1; V: TRBV4-3; J: TRBJ1-4; size: .; length: 15; DNA: TGCGCCAGCAGCCAAGGCGGCAGGGGGTTGGTAAAACTGTTTTTT; CDR3: CASSQGGRGLVKLFF
D: TRBD2; V: TRBV24-1; J: TRBJ2-5; size: .; length: 14; DNA: TGTGCCACCAGTGGGACTAGCGGGTTAGAGACCCAGTACTTC; CDR3: CATSGTSGLETQYF
D: TRBD2; V: TRBV19; J: TRBJ2-2; size: .; length: 18; DNA: TGTGCCAGTAGTATAGACTGGACTAGCGGGGGTGGCACCGGGGAGCTGTTTTTT; CDR3: CASSIDWTSGGGTGELFF
D: .; V: TRBV12-3/TRBV12-4; J: TRBJ1-1; size: once; length: 13; DNA: TGTGCCAGCAGTTTTGGGGGAGGGACTGAAGCTTTCTTT; CDR3: CASSFGGGTEAFF
D: TRBD1; V: TRBV19; J: TRBJ2-2; size: few; length: 17; DNA: TGTGCCAGTAGTGCAGAGGGACAGGGTGGTAGTGTCGGGGAGCTGTTTTTT; CDR3: CASSAEGQGGSVGELFF